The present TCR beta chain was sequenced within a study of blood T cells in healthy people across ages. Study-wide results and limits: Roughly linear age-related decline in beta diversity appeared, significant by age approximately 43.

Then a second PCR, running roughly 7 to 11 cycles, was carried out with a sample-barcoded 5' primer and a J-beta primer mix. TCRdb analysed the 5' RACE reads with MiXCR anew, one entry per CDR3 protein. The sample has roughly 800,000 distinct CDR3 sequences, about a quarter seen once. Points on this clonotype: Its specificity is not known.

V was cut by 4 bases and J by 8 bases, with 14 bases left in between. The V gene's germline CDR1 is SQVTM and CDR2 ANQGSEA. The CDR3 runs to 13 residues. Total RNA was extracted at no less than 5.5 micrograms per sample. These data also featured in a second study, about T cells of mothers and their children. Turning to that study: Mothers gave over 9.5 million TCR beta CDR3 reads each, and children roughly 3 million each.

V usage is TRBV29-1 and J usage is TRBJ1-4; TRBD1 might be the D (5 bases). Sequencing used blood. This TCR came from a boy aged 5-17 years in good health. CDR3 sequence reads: CSVGKGIGEKLFF. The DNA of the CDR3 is TGCAGCGTTGGAAAGGGGATTGGGGAAAAACTGTTTTTT.